The rows below give T cell receptor beta chains drawn from one sample of a study of CD8 T cells in ankylosing spondylitis. TCRdb re-analysed the 5' RACE reads in MiXCR, keeping a single row per CDR3 protein. The sample includes about 160,000 distinct CDR3 sequences, approximately 9% seen only once; the top ten take more than 13%. The sequencing sample was made of blood, either unsorted or a sorted T cell fraction (not recorded which). These receptor sequences come from a female donor with ankylosing spondylitis or in good health (not recorded which). Both conserved end residues are part of each CDR3. A D gene is named only where the DNA matches it firmly. Some rows mark clone size as missing; the rest say once, few, many or name a class of expanded clone.

>TRBV3-1|TRBJ2-7|.|.
TGTGCCAGCAGCCCCCGTAGGGAAGCGGAGCAGTACTTC
CASSPRREAEQYF
>TRBV7-9|TRBJ2-7|.|few
TGTGCCAGCTCCTCGGTTTGGGGCGAGCAGTACTTC
CASSSVWGEQYF
>TRBV4-3|TRBJ1-2|.|few
TGCGCCAGCAGCCAAGGATACAAGCTAAACTATGGCTACACCTTC
CASSQGYKLNYGYTF
>TRBV2|TRBJ2-1|.|many
TGTGCCAGCACTCAGGACATTTACCACAATGAGCAGTTCTTC
CASTQDIYHNEQFF
>TRBV5-5|TRBJ2-7|TRBD2|few
TGTGCCAGCAGCTGGGCGGGAGGAGGGGAGCAGTACTTC
CASSWAGGGEQYF
>TRBV20-1|TRBJ2-4|TRBD1|few
TGCAGTGCTTCCGACAGGGAGGCCAAAAACATTCAGTACTTC
CSASDREAKNIQYF
>TRBV7-9|TRBJ2-7|TRBD1|.
TGTGCCAGCAGCGCAACGGGACAGGGCTACGAGCAGTACTTC
CASSATGQGYEQYF
>TRBV7-9|TRBJ1-2|.|many
TGTGCCAGCAGCTTAGGTGGCTATGGCTACACCTTC
CASSLGGYGYTF
>TRBV5-6|TRBJ2-6|.|few
TGTGCCAGCAGCGTTGAACCCACAGGGTTCGGGGCCAACGTCCTGACTTTC
CASSVEPTGFGANVLTF
>TRBV6-1|TRBJ2-1|TRBD2|.
TGTGCCAGCACGCTACCGCCTTGGAGTTTAGCGGGAAGGGGGGGTGAGCAGTTCTTC
CASTLPPWSLAGRGGEQFF
>TRBV20-1|TRBJ2-1|.|few
TGCAGTGCCACCCCCGTGGACGCAAGCTCCTACAATGAGCAGTTCTTC
CSATPVDASSYNEQFF
>TRBV5-1|TRBJ2-3|.|many
TGCGCCAGCAGCCTTTTGGGGACTTCCACAGATACGCAGTATTTT
CASSLLGTSTDTQYF
>TRBV20-1|TRBJ1-5|TRBD1|many
TGCAGTGCTAGACCAAACAGGGGTCAAAATCAGCCCCAGCATTTT
CSARPNRGQNQPQHF
>TRBV20-1|TRBJ2-5|TRBD2|few
TGCAGTGCTCCGGGAGGGCCGTCAGAGACCCAGTACTTC
CSAPGGPSETQYF
>TRBV4-2|TRBJ2-3|.|.
TGTGCCAGCAGCCAAGGGGCCAGTACGCAGTATTTT
CASSQGASTQYF
>TRBV9|TRBJ1-5|.|many
TGTGCCAGCAGCGTGGGGACCGCAGGAGGTCAGCCCCAGCATTTT
CASSVGTAGGQPQHF
>TRBV12-3/TRBV12-4|TRBJ1-2|.|many
TGTGCCAGCAGTTTCATAGGGGTTGCCTATGGCTACACCTTC
CASSFIGVAYGYTF
>TRBV9|TRBJ1-2|.|many
TGTGCCAGCAGCGTAAGGGGATCGGGCTACACCTTC
CASSVRGSGYTF
>TRBV7-6|TRBJ1-1|.|.
TGTGCCAGCAGCTTAGGGTCTCGCGGGTTGCCTGAAGCTTTCTTT
CASSLGSRGLPEAFF
>TRBV28|TRBJ1-5|TRBD1|few
TGTGCCAGCAGTCTCGGGACAGGGGAGACTCAGCCCCAGCATTTT
CASSLGTGETQPQHF
>TRBV10-3|TRBJ1-1|.|few
TGTGCCATCAGTGAGGGGAGGCCCTTGGACACTGAAGCTTTCTTT
CAISEGRPLDTEAFF
>TRBV3-1|TRBJ2-3|.|few
TGTGCCAGCAGCCAAGAAGAGTGGCCCACAGATACGCAGTATTTT
CASSQEEWPTDTQYF
>TRBV4-2|TRBJ2-1|TRBD2|.
TGTGCCAGCAGCCAAACGGGAGGCCCGAATGAGCAGTTCTTC
CASSQTGGPNEQFF
>TRBV12-3/TRBV12-4|TRBJ2-3|.|.
TGTGCCAGCAGTCCCACCGGGCCTGGGGATACGCAGTATTTT
CASSPTGPGDTQYF
>TRBV5-5|TRBJ2-4|.|many
TGTGCCAGCAGCTTGGGTGGGGATTACATTCAGTACTTC
CASSLGGDYIQYF
>TRBV10-2|TRBJ2-7|.|few
TGCGCCAGCAGTGAGTATGGGAGAGACGGGGAGCAGTACTTC
CASSEYGRDGEQYF
>TRBV27|TRBJ2-7|TRBD1|.
TGTGCCAGCAGTTTAGGTAGGGACAGGCCCTCCTACGAGCAGTACTTC
CASSLGRDRPSYEQYF
>TRBV5-1|TRBJ2-5|.|many
TGCGCCAGCAGCATCGGGAGACGGTCAGGAATCCAAGAGACCCAGTACTTC
CASSIGRRSGIQETQYF
>TRBV11-1|TRBJ2-5|TRBD2|.
TGTGCCAGCAGCCAGACTAGCGGGGACTTAGAGACCCAGTACTTC
CASSQTSGDLETQYF